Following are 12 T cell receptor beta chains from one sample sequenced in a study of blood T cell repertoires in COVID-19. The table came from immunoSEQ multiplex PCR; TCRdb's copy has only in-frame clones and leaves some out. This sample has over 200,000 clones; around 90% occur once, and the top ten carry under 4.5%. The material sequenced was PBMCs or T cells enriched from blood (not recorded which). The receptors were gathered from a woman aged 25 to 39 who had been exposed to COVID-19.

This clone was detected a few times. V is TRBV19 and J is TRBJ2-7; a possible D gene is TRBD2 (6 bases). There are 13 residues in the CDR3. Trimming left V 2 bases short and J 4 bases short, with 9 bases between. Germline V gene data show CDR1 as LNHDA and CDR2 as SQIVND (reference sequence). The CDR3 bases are TGTGCCAGTAGTATATTGGGGGGATACGAGCAGTACTTC. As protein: CASSILGGYEQYF.

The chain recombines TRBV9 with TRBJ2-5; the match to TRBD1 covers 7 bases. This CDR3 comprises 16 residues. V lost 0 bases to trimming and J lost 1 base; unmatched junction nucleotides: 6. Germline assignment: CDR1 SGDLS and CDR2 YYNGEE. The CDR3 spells CASSVGGTASQETQYF. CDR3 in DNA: TGTGCCAGCAGCGTAGGGGGGACAGCAAGCCAAGAGACCCAGTACTTC.

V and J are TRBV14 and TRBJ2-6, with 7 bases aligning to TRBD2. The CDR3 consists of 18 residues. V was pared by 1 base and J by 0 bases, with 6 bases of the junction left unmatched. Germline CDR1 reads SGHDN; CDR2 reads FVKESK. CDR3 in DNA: TGTGCCAGCAGCCAAGTTACGGGAGGCCCCTCTGGGGCCAACGTCCTGACTTTC. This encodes CASSQVTGGPSGANVLTF.

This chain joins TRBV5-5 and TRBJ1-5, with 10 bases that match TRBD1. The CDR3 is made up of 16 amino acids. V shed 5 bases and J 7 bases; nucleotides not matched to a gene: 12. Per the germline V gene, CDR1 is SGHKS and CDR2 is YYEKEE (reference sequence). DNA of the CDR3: TGTGCCAGCAGTCTAACGGGACAGGGGAGAGGGCAGCCCCAGCATTTT. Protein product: CASSLTGQGRGQPQHF.

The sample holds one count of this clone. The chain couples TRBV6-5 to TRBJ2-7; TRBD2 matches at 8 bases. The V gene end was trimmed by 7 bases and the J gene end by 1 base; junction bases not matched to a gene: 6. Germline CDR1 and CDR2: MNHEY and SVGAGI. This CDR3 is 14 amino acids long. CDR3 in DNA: TGTGCCAGCAAGTTACTAGCGGATTCCTACGAGCAGTACTTC. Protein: CASKLLADSYEQYF.

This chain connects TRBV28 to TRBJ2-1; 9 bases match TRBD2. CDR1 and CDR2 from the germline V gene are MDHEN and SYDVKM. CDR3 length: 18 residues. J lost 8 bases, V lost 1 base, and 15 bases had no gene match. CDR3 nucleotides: TGTGCCAGCAGTTTATATCCCCTCTCCCGCGGGAGGGCCGATGAGCAGTTCTTC. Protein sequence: CASSLYPLSRGRADEQFF.

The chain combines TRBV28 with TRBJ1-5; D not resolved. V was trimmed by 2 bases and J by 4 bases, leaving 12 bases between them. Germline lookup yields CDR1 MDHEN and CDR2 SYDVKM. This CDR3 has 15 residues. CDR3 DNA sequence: TGTGCCAGCAGTTTAAGAGCGCTGCGTAATCAGCCCCAGCATTTT. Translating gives CASSLRALRNQPQHF.

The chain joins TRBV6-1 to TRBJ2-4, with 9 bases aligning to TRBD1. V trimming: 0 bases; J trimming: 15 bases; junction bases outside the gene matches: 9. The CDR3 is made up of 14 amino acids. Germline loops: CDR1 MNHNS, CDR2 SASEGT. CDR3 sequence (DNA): TGTGCCAGCAGTGAAGCGCTTCGGGACAGGGTACGGTACTTC. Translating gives CASSEALRDRVRYF.

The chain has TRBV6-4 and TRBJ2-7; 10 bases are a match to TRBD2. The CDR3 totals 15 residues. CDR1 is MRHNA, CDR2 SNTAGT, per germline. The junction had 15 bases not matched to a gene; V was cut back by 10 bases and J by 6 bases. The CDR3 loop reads CATTGAGGPSSEQYF. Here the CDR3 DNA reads TGTGCCACCACGGGAGCGGGAGGGCCCTCGAGCGAGCAGTACTTC.

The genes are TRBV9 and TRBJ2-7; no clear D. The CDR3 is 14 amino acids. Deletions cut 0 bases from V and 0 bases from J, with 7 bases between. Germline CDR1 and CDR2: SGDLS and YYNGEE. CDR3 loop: CASSVGPTSYEQYF. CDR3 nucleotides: TGTGCCAGCAGCGTAGGTCCTACCTCCTACGAGCAGTACTTC.

The CDR3 nucleotides are TGTGCCAGTAGTATAGGGGCGGGCACCGGGGAGCTGTTTTTT. Its protein product is CASSIGAGTGELFF. The rearrangement links TRBV19 to TRBJ2-2, with D possibly being TRBD2 (5 bases). The length of the CDR3 is 14 residues. Germline loops: CDR1 LNHDA, CDR2 SQIVND (reference sequence). V shed 1 base and J shed 4 bases, with 7 bases lying between them.

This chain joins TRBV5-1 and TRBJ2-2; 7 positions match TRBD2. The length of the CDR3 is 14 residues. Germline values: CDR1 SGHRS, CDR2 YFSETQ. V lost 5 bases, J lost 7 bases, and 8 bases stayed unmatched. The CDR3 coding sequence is TGCGCCAGCAGAGGGGCTAGCGGAGGCGGGGAGCTGTTTTTT. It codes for CASRGASGGGELFF.